The present T cell receptor beta chain was sequenced within a study of blood T cell repertoires in COVID-19. CDR1 is SGHDT and CDR2 is YYEEEE in the germline V gene. The CDR3 consists of 19 residues. The trim removed 2 bases at V and 0 bases at J, leaving 9 bases unmatched. As handled by the study authors: The assay estimated nucleated cells by amplifying reference gene primers. The protocol was immunoSEQ multiplex PCR, while the TCRdb copy is restricted to in-frame clones and leaves out a portion. D and trimming were read from the DNA, whereas the V and J calls and clone size are those reported in that table. The table shows about 110,000 clones, with around 80% occurring only once.

The sequence derives from an elderly woman with active or convalescent COVID-19. Sequencing was performed on peripheral blood. J is TRBJ2-7 and V is TRBV5-6; 15 bases map to TRBD2. CDR3 DNA sequence: TGTGCCAGCAGCTTAACGGGACTAGCGGGAGGATCGGGCTCCTACGAGCAGTACTTC. This codes for CASSLTGLAGGSGSYEQYF.